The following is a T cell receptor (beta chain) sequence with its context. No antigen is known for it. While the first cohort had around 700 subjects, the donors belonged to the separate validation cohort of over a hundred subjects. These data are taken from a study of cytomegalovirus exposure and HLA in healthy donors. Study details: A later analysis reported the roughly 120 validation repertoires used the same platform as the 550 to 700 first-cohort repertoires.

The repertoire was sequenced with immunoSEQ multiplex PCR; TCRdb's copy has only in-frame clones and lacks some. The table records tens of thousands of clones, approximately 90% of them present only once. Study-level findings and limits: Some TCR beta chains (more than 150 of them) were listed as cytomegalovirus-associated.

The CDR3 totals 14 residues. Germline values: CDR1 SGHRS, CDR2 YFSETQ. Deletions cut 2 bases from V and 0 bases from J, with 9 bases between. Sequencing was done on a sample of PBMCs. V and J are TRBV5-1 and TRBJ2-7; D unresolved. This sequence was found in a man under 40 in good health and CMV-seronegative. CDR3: CASSFQQSSYEQYF. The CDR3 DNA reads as TGCGCCAGCAGCTTCCAACAGAGCTCCTACGAGCAGTACTTC.